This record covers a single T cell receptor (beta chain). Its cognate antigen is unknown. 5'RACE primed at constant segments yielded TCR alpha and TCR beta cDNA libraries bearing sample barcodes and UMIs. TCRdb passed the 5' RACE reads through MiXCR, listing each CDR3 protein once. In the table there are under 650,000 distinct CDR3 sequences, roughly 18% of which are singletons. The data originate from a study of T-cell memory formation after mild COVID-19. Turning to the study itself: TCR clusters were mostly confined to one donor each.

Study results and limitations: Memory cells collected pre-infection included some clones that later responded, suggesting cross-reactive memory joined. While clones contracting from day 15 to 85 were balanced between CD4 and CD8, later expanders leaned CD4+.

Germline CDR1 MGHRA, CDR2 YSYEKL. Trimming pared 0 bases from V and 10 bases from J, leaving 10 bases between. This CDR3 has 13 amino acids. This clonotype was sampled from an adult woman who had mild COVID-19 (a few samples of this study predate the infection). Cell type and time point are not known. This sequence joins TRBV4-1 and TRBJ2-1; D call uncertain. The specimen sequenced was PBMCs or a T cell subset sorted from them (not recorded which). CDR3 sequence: CASSQDKRGEQFF. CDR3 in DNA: TGCGCCAGCAGCCAAGATAAGCGTGGAGAGCAGTTCTTC.